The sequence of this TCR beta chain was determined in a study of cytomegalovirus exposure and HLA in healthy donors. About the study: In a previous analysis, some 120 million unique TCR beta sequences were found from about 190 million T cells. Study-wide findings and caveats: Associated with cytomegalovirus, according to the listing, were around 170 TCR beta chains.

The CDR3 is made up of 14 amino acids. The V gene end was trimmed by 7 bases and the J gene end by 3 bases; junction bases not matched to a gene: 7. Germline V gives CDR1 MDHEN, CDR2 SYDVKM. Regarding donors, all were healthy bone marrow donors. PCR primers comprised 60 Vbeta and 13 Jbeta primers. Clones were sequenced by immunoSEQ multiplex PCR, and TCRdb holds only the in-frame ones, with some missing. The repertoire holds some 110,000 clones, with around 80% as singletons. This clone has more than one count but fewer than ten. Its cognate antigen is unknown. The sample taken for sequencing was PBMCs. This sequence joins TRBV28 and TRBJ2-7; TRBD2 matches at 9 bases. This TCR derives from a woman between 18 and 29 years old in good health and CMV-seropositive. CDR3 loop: CASTSGGRDYEQYF. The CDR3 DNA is TGTGCCAGCACCTCGGGCGGGAGGGACTACGAGCAGTACTTC.